The rows below give T cell receptor beta chains drawn from one sample of a study of post-analysis software for immune sequencing data. TCRdb redid the calling of the PCR reads with MiXCR, one entry per CDR3 protein. Of hundreds of thousands of distinct CDR3 sequences detected, 53% appear once; the ten largest clones hold approximately 4.4%. The sequenced sample was blood. All receptors derive from a girl aged 10-17 years with multiple sclerosis. CDR3s include the opening cysteine and the closing phenylalanine or tryptophan. The D gene is left open where the match is weak. The size field is filled for only some rows; it gives once, few, many or a size class.

J gene: TRBJ1-1
V gene: TRBV29-1
CDR3 length: 13
clone size: .
D gene: .
CDR3 DNA: TGCAGCGTAGGGACATATATGAACACTGAAGCTTTCTTT
CDR3 protein: CSVGTYMNTEAFF

J gene: TRBJ2-1
V gene: TRBV12-3/TRBV12-4
CDR3 length: 11
clone size: few
D gene: .
CDR3 DNA: TGTGCCAGCAGTTTAAGCGGTGAGCAGTTCTTC
CDR3 protein: CASSLSGEQFF

J gene: TRBJ2-7
V gene: TRBV7-6
CDR3 length: 16
clone size: few
D gene: TRBD2
CDR3 DNA: TGTGCCAGCAGCTTGGGGGGACTATCCGGGCGGTACGAGCAGTACTTC
CDR3 protein: CASSLGGLSGRYEQYF

J gene: TRBJ2-4
V gene: TRBV29-1
CDR3 length: 14
clone size: .
D gene: .
CDR3 DNA: TGCAGCGTTCAGGGGAGGCTAGCCAAAAACATTCAGTACTTC
CDR3 protein: CSVQGRLAKNIQYF

J gene: TRBJ2-1
V gene: TRBV27
CDR3 length: 14
clone size: .
D gene: .
CDR3 DNA: TGTGCCAGCAGTGCTTTACGGGGGCCAAATGAGCAGTTCTTC
CDR3 protein: CASSALRGPNEQFF

J gene: TRBJ2-1
V gene: TRBV2
CDR3 length: 14
clone size: .
D gene: .
CDR3 DNA: TGTGCCAGATCGAAAGACCTCCGGCCCAATGAGCAGTTCTTC
CDR3 protein: CARSKDLRPNEQFF

J gene: TRBJ2-4
V gene: TRBV28
CDR3 length: 15
clone size: few
D gene: .
CDR3 DNA: TGTGCCAGCGGATATTATTGGGAAGCCAAAAACATTCAGTACTTC
CDR3 protein: CASGYYWEAKNIQYF

J gene: TRBJ2-7
V gene: TRBV12-3/TRBV12-4
CDR3 length: 15
clone size: .
D gene: TRBD2
CDR3 DNA: TGTGCCAGCAGTCCGACTAGCCCCCTTTTCGACGAGCAGTACTTC
CDR3 protein: CASSPTSPLFDEQYF

J gene: TRBJ2-7
V gene: TRBV7-3
CDR3 length: 15
clone size: .
D gene: .
CDR3 DNA: TGTGCCAGCAGCTTAATGTCAGGGGCAGCCTACGAGCAGTACTTC
CDR3 protein: CASSLMSGAAYEQYF

J gene: TRBJ2-4
V gene: TRBV4-1
CDR3 length: 17
clone size: .
D gene: TRBD2
CDR3 DNA: TGCGCCAGCAGCCACGGGGTAGCGGGAGGCTCCAAAAACATTCAGTACTTC
CDR3 protein: CASSHGVAGGSKNIQYF

J gene: TRBJ2-4
V gene: TRBV7-6
CDR3 length: 18
clone size: .
D gene: TRBD2
CDR3 DNA: TGTGCCAGCAGCTCGGGACTAGCGGGGGGCCTAGCCAAAAACATTCAGTACTTC
CDR3 protein: CASSSGLAGGLAKNIQYF

J gene: TRBJ1-2
V gene: TRBV9
CDR3 length: 12
clone size: few
D gene: .
CDR3 DNA: TGTGCCAGCAGCCTGAATGGGGTTGGCTACACCTTC
CDR3 protein: CASSLNGVGYTF

J gene: TRBJ2-3
V gene: TRBV29-1
CDR3 length: 14
clone size: .
D gene: .
CDR3 DNA: TGCAGCGTGAGGGGAGGGGGGAGCACAGATACGCAGTATTTT
CDR3 protein: CSVRGGGSTDTQYF

J gene: TRBJ2-3
V gene: TRBV6-2/TRBV6-3
CDR3 length: 14
clone size: .
D gene: .
CDR3 DNA: TGTGCCAGCAGCGAAAGTTCCTACACAGATACGCAGTATTTT
CDR3 protein: CASSESSYTDTQYF

J gene: TRBJ2-1
V gene: TRBV7-2
CDR3 length: 14
clone size: .
D gene: .
CDR3 DNA: TGTGCCAGCAGCCGCGGGTCACAAGCTGCTGAGCAGTTCTTC
CDR3 protein: CASSRGSQAAEQFF

J gene: TRBJ2-3
V gene: TRBV7-7
CDR3 length: 14
clone size: few
D gene: .
CDR3 DNA: TGTGCTAGCAGCTTAGGTGTACCCCCAGATACGCAGTATTTT
CDR3 protein: CASSLGVPPDTQYF

J gene: TRBJ1-1
V gene: TRBV14
CDR3 length: 15
clone size: .
D gene: .
CDR3 DNA: TGTGCCAGCAGCCTCCTCCGAAGCAGGAGTACTGAAGCTTTCTTT
CDR3 protein: CASSLLRSRSTEAFF

J gene: TRBJ2-7
V gene: TRBV12-3/TRBV12-4
CDR3 length: 15
clone size: .
D gene: .
CDR3 DNA: TGTGCCAGCAGCGCCCTAGGAGGCTTGGGCTACGAGCAGTACTTC
CDR3 protein: CASSALGGLGYEQYF

J gene: TRBJ2-7
V gene: TRBV5-1
CDR3 length: 15
clone size: .
D gene: TRBD2
CDR3 DNA: TGCGCCAGCAGCGAGGCCCCAGCGGGGGCCTACGAGCAGTACTTC
CDR3 protein: CASSEAPAGAYEQYF

J gene: TRBJ2-1
V gene: TRBV29-1
CDR3 length: 12
clone size: .
D gene: .
CDR3 DNA: TGCAGCGTTGGTCCAGGCTACAATGAGCAGTTCTTC
CDR3 protein: CSVGPGYNEQFF

J gene: TRBJ2-7
V gene: TRBV25-1
CDR3 length: 15
clone size: .
D gene: .
CDR3 DNA: TGTGCCAACAGTGATAGGGCTTGTAGCTCCTACGAGCAGTACTTC
CDR3 protein: CANSDRACSSYEQYF

J gene: TRBJ2-1
V gene: TRBV5-1
CDR3 length: 16
clone size: .
D gene: TRBD2
CDR3 DNA: TGCGCCAGCAGCTTGGTGGCTAGCGGCGCCTACAATGAGCAGTTCTTC
CDR3 protein: CASSLVASGAYNEQFF

J gene: TRBJ2-3
V gene: TRBV29-1
CDR3 length: 15
clone size: few
D gene: TRBD1
CDR3 DNA: TGCAGCGTAGAACGGGACAGGGGAATCAGAGATACGCAGTATTTT
CDR3 protein: CSVERDRGIRDTQYF

J gene: TRBJ2-3
V gene: TRBV7-9
CDR3 length: 16
clone size: .
D gene: TRBD2
CDR3 DNA: TGTGCCAGCAGCCAGAGGCGGGGACTAAGCACAGATACGCAGTATTTT
CDR3 protein: CASSQRRGLSTDTQYF

J gene: TRBJ1-6
V gene: TRBV20-1
CDR3 length: 12
clone size: few
D gene: .
CDR3 DNA: TGCAGTGCTAGAGGGCTTAATTCACCCCTCCACTTT
CDR3 protein: CSARGLNSPLHF

J gene: TRBJ2-7
V gene: TRBV7-9
CDR3 length: 16
clone size: .
D gene: TRBD1
CDR3 DNA: TGTGCCAGCAGCTTTTCTGACAGGGGGCGCGGAAACGAGCAGTACTTC
CDR3 protein: CASSFSDRGRGNEQYF

J gene: TRBJ2-5
V gene: TRBV6-1
CDR3 length: 16
clone size: .
D gene: .
CDR3 DNA: TGTGCCAGCAGTCCTGGGGCAGCCAATTTCCAAGAGACCCAGTACTTC
CDR3 protein: CASSPGAANFQETQYF

J gene: TRBJ2-7
V gene: TRBV9
CDR3 length: 15
clone size: .
D gene: .
CDR3 DNA: TGTGCCAGCAGCGTAACGGTGGGGAACTCCTACGAGCAGTACTTC
CDR3 protein: CASSVTVGNSYEQYF

J gene: TRBJ2-1
V gene: TRBV10-3
CDR3 length: 14
clone size: .
D gene: TRBD2
CDR3 DNA: TGTGCCATCAGCACCGGGACTAGCGTCCATGAGCAGTTCTTC
CDR3 protein: CAISTGTSVHEQFF

J gene: TRBJ2-6
V gene: TRBV29-1
CDR3 length: 13
clone size: .
D gene: .
CDR3 DNA: TGCAGCGTTGGCAGCGCTGGGGCCAACGTCCTGACTTTC
CDR3 protein: CSVGSAGANVLTF

J gene: TRBJ2-7
V gene: TRBV20-1
CDR3 length: 15
clone size: .
D gene: TRBD2
CDR3 DNA: TGCAGTGCTAAGAGGTTAGCGGGGCCTTCCTACGAGCAGTACTTC
CDR3 protein: CSAKRLAGPSYEQYF

J gene: TRBJ1-2
V gene: TRBV12-3/TRBV12-4
CDR3 length: 15
clone size: .
D gene: .
CDR3 DNA: TGTGCCAGCAGTTTTGTGGGGCAGCTGAGGGATGGCTACACCTTC
CDR3 protein: CASSFVGQLRDGYTF

J gene: TRBJ1-2
V gene: TRBV29-1
CDR3 length: 11
clone size: few
D gene: TRBD1
CDR3 DNA: TGCAGCGTTGACAGGGGGCTTAGCTACACCTTC
CDR3 protein: CSVDRGLSYTF

J gene: TRBJ1-1
V gene: TRBV20-1
CDR3 length: 15
clone size: .
D gene: .
CDR3 DNA: TGCAGTGCAACCGGGGGCCGAGGAGTGAGGACTGAAGCTTTCTTT
CDR3 protein: CSATGGRGVRTEAFF

J gene: TRBJ1-2
V gene: TRBV24-1
CDR3 length: 14
clone size: .
D gene: .
CDR3 DNA: TGTGCCACCAGTGATCGGACGTCAGGGTATGGCTACACCTTC
CDR3 protein: CATSDRTSGYGYTF

J gene: TRBJ1-1
V gene: TRBV29-1
CDR3 length: 20
clone size: .
D gene: TRBD1
CDR3 DNA: TGCAGCGTCCGATCTGCTTCCCCAAACGGGACAGGGGGTATTCCCATTGAAGCTTTCTTT
CDR3 protein: CSVRSASPNGTGGIPIEAFF

J gene: TRBJ2-5
V gene: TRBV12-3/TRBV12-4
CDR3 length: 13
clone size: few
D gene: .
CDR3 DNA: TGTGCCAGCAGTTTATTCACAGCGGAGACCCAGTACTTC
CDR3 protein: CASSLFTAETQYF

J gene: TRBJ2-1
V gene: TRBV20-1
CDR3 length: 15
clone size: .
D gene: TRBD2
CDR3 DNA: TGCAGTGCTAGAGATTTGAGCGGGGCATACAATGAGCAGTTCTTC
CDR3 protein: CSARDLSGAYNEQFF

J gene: TRBJ2-6
V gene: TRBV5-1
CDR3 length: 15
clone size: .
D gene: .
CDR3 DNA: TGCGCCAGCAGCTCACGGGAATCTGGGGCCAACGTCCGGACTTTC
CDR3 protein: CASSSRESGANVRTF

J gene: TRBJ2-3
V gene: TRBV7-9
CDR3 length: 15
clone size: .
D gene: .
CDR3 DNA: TGTGCCAGCAGCGCCGATCCCTCACCTACAGATACGCAGTATTTT
CDR3 protein: CASSADPSPTDTQYF

J gene: TRBJ2-7
V gene: TRBV20-1
CDR3 length: 14
clone size: .
D gene: .
CDR3 DNA: TGCAGTGCTTTACAGGGTCCCTTCTCCTACGAGCAGTACTTC
CDR3 protein: CSALQGPFSYEQYF

J gene: TRBJ2-7
V gene: TRBV7-2
CDR3 length: 14
clone size: .
D gene: .
CDR3 DNA: TGTGCCAGCAGCTTAACCGAGAAGTCCTACGAGCAGTACTTC
CDR3 protein: CASSLTEKSYEQYF